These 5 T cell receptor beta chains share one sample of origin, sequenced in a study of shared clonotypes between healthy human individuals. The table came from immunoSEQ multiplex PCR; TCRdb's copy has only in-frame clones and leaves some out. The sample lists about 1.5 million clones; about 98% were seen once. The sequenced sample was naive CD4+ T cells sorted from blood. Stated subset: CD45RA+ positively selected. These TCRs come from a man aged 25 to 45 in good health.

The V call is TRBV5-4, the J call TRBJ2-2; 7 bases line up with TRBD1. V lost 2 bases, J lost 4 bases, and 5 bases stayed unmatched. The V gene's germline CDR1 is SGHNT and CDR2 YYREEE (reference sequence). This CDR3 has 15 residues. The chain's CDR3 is CASSFEGARTGELFF. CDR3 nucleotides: TGTGCCAGCAGCTTTGAGGGGGCGCGCACCGGGGAGCTGTTTTTT.

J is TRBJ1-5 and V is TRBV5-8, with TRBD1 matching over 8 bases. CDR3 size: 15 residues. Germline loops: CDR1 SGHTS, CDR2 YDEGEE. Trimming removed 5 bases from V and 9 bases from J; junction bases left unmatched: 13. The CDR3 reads CASSKETGVLGPQHF. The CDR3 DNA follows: TGTGCCAGCAGTAAGGAGACAGGGGTCTTGGGGCCCCAGCATTTT. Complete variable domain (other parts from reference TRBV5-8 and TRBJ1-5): EAGVTQSPTHLIKTRGQQATLRCSPISGHTSVYWYQQALGLGLQFLLWYDEGEERNRGNFPPRFSGRQFPNYSSELNVNALELEDSALYLCASSKETGVLGPQHFGDGTRLSIL.

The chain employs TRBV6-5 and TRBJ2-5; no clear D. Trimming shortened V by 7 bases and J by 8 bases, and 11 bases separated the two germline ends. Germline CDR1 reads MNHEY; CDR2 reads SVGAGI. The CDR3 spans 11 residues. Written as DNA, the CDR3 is TGTGCCAGCATTTCCGTCGGAACCCAGTACTTC. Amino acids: CASISVGTQYF.

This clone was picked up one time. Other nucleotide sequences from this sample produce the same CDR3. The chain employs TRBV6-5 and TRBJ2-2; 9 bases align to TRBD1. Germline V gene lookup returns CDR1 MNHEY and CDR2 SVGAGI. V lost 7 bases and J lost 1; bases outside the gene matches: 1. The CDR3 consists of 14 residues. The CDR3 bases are TGTGCCAGCAAGGGACAGGGGAACACCGGGGAGCTGTTTTTT. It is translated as CASKGQGNTGELFF.

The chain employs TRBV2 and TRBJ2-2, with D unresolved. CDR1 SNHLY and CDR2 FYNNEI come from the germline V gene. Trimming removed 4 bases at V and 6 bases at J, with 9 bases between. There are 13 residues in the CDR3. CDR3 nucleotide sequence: TGTGCCAGCAGTGCTGAAATGGCCGGGGAGCTGTTTTTT. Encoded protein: CASSAEMAGELFF.